The rows below give T cell receptor beta chains drawn from one sample of a study of beta chain features in type 1 diabetes. Here immunoSEQ multiplex PCR was the method, and the copy in TCRdb shows in-frame clones only, minus some. The data show some 220,000 clones, roughly a tenth seen once. Sequencing was done on a sample of central memory CD4+ T cells from blood. All receptors come from a man aged 18 to 35 in good health. CDR3s include the opening cysteine and the closing phenylalanine or tryptophan. Each record gives: J gene, V gene, CDR3 protein.

>TRBJ2-5|TRBV2
CASRERLAGAETQYF
>TRBJ2-7|TRBV19
CASSLQGRDYEQYF
>TRBJ2-5|TRBV7-9
CASSPNSGETQYF
>TRBJ2-4|TRBV5-1
CASSLRMGDIQYF
>TRBJ1-2|TRBV25-1
CASRDSFSFGYTF
>TRBJ2-3|TRBV14
CASSPTSGKADTQYF
>TRBJ2-7|TRBV28
CASSLQRSYEQYF
>TRBJ2-3|TRBV2
CASVSGSQDTQYF
>TRBJ2-5|TRBV7-2
CASSTGYPGSETQYF
>TRBJ2-5|TRBV20-1
CSAIVQAQYF
>TRBJ2-1|TRBV12-5
CASGLNPNGNEQFF
>TRBJ1-6|TRBV25-1
CASSEWADNSPLHF
>TRBJ2-1|TRBV5-1
CASSWPPGEAYNEQFF
>TRBJ1-1|TRBV27
CASSFLEQGLGTEAFF
>TRBJ2-2|TRBV5-6
CASSLGPNTGELFF
>TRBJ2-2|TRBV2
CASSETVYTGELFF
>TRBJ2-7|TRBV27
CASSLPGRSSYEQYF
>TRBJ2-7|TRBV18
CASSDRGNSYEQYF
>TRBJ2-3|TRBV10-2
CASSETPDTQYF
>TRBJ2-7|TRBV5-4
CASSYDRGSYEQYF
>TRBJ2-5|TRBV7-9
CASSQGLAELQETQYF
>TRBJ2-1|TRBV4-3
CASSQGGGRANNEQFF
>TRBJ2-6|TRBV7-3
CASSLITGAQGANVLTF
>TRBJ2-6|TRBV30
CAWSSRTGAFSGANVLTF
>TRBJ2-7|TRBV7-6
CASSLGLSYEQYF
>TRBJ2-5|TRBV5-4
CASSFFETQYF
>TRBJ2-7|TRBV11-2
CASSLALAGSFEQYF
>TRBJ2-7|TRBV11-2
CASSRPGPFGQYF
>TRBJ1-2|TRBV23-1
CASRKTGDYGYTF